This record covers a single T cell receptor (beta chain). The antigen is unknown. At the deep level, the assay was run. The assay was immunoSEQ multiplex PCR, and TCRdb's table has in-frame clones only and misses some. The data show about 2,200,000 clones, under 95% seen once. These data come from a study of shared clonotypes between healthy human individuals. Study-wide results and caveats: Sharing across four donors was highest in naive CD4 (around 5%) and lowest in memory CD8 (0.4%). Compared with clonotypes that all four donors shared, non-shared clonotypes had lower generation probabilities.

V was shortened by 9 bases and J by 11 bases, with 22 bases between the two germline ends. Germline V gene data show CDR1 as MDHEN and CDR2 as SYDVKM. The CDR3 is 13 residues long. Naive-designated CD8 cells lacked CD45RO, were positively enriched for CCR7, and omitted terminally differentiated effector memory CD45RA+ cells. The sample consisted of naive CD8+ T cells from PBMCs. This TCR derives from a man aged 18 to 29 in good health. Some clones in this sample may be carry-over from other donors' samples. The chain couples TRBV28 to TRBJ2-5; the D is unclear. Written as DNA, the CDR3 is TGTGCCAGTTGCTGGACGGCTACTGCGTTGCAGTACTTC. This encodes CASCWTATALQYF.